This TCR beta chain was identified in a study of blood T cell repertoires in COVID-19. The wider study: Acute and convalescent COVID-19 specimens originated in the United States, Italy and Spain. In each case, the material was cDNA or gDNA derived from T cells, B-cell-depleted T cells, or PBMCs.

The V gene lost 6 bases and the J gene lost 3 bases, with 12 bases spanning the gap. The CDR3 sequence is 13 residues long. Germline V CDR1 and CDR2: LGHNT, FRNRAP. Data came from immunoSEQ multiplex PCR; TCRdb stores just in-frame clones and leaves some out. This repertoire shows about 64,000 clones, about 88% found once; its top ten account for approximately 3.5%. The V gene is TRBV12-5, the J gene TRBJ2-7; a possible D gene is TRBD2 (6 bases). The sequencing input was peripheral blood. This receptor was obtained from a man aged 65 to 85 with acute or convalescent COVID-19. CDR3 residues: CASGAGGFYEQYF. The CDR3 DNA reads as TGTGCTAGTGGGGCCGGAGGGTTCTACGAGCAGTACTTC. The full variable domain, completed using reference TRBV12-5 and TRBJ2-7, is DARVTQTPRHKVTEMGQEVTMRCQPILGHNTVFWYRQTMMQGLELLAYFRNRAPLDDSGMPKDRFSAEMPDATLATLKIQPSEPRDSAVYFCASGAGGFYEQYFGPGTRLTVT.